The clone carrying this T cell receptor beta chain was observed a few times. The repertoire was sequenced with immunoSEQ multiplex PCR; TCRdb's copy has only in-frame clones and lacks some. In the table there are roughly 41,000 clones, roughly 88% of which are singletons. This entry is derived from a study of OX40 agonist ivuxolimab in advanced cancers. Germline lookup yields CDR1 SGHRS and CDR2 YFSETQ. Trimming stripped 0 bases from V and 4 bases from J, with 10 bases between. The CDR3 runs to 14 residues. The sequence was obtained from an adult with an advanced solid tumor such as melanoma, head and neck, liver or kidney cancer. Sequencing used CD4+ or CD8+ T cells sorted from blood, obtained in a trial of the OX40 agonist ivuxolimab. V gene TRBV5-1 combines with J gene TRBJ1-2; D is possibly TRBD1 (6 bases). CDR3 nucleotides: TGCGCCAGCAGCTTGGAGACAGGATCCTATGGCTACACCTTC. It yields the protein CASSLETGSYGYTF.